Below, 23 T cell receptor beta chains from the same sample are listed, as sequenced in a study of identical twins. TCRdb reanalysed the 5' RACE reads using MiXCR and keeps one entry per CDR3 protein. This sample has about 890,000 distinct CDR3 sequences, with roughly 12% found just once. This sample was also put to use in a study of yellow fever vaccine responses in identical twins.

The sequencing sample was made of PBMCs. These receptors originate from a young woman in good health.

This clonotype showed up just a few times. The chain couples TRBV28 to TRBJ2-1; TRBD2 agrees at 12 bases. The CDR3 is 17 residues long. The germline CDR1 and CDR2 sequences are MDHEN and SYDVKM. The ends lost 6 bases at V and 10 bases at J; junction bases unmatched: 16. CDR3 in DNA: TGTGCCAGCAGACCGACCCCCACAGGACTAGCGGGACTGGAGCAGTTCTTC. Protein product: CASRPTPTGLAGLEQFF.

This clonotype was counted at least ten times. The chain carries TRBV20-1 and TRBJ2-5; D is possibly TRBD1 or TRBD2 (5 bases each). Trimming left V 8 bases short and J 5 bases short, with 21 bases between. Germline values: CDR1 DFQATT, CDR2 SNEGSKA (reference sequence). The CDR3 covers 14 residues. CDR3 region: CSKVFGWDGETQYF. Written as DNA, the CDR3 is TGCAGTAAGGTTTTCGGCTGGGACGGGGAGACCCAGTACTTC.

The V gene is TRBV6-5, the J gene TRBJ1-2, with a possible D match to TRBD1 (6 bases). Trimming pared 0 bases from V and 4 bases from J, leaving 18 bases between. Per germline, CDR1 MNHEY and CDR2 SVGAGI. The CDR3 contains 17 residues. The CDR3 spells CASSYSVGTPGLYGYTF. The CDR3 nucleotides read TGTGCCAGCAGTTACTCGGTTGGGACACCAGGTCTCTATGGCTACACCTTC.

This clonotype was detected ten times or more. The chain employs TRBV10-3 and TRBJ2-2, with D tentatively TRBD2 (5 bases). This CDR3 is 13 amino acids long. The germline V gene has CDR1 ENHRY and CDR2 SYGVKD. Between the trimmed V and J ends, which lost 8 bases and 7 bases, there was a span of 14 bases. The CDR3 nucleotides are TGTGCCATCGTGCCGGACTCAGGCGGGGAGCTGTTTTTT. Residues: CAIVPDSGGELFF.

This clonotype has more than one count but fewer than ten. V is TRBV12-3 or TRBV12-4 and J is TRBJ2-5, with TRBD2 as a possible D gene (5 bases). Trimming removed 2 bases from V and 5 bases from J, with 12 bases in between. The length of the CDR3 is 14 residues. CDR3 DNA sequence: TGTGCCAGCAGTTTAACTAGTGAAGGGGAGACCCAGTACTTC. Amino acids: CASSLTSEGETQYF.

This clonotype came up a few times. The chain joins TRBV6-1 to TRBJ2-3; D is tentatively TRBD1 or TRBD2 (6 bases each). CDR1 and CDR2 from the germline V gene are MNHNS and SASEGT. The CDR3 totals 14 residues. Trimming took off 5 bases at V and 6 bases at J, with 15 bases between the two ends. CDR3 sequence reads: CASSTGGPGDTQYF. In DNA form, the CDR3 reads TGTGCCAGCAGTACCGGGGGCCCAGGGGATACGCAGTATTTT.

This clonotype was seen a handful of times. The gene calls are TRBV9 and TRBJ2-3; D remains unclear. V was cut by 2 bases and J by 6 bases, with 10 bases left in between. CDR3 length equals 13 residues. Germline-derived CDR1 and CDR2 are SGDLS and YYNGEE. CDR3 amino acids: CASSVDDGDTQYF. The CDR3 bases are TGTGCCAGCAGCGTGGACGACGGGGATACGCAGTATTTT. The full variable domain, completed using reference TRBV9 and TRBJ2-3, is DSGVTQTPKHLITATGQRVTLRCSPRSGDLSVYWYQQSLDQGLQFLIQYYNGEERAKGNILERFSAQQFPDLHSELNLSSLELGDSALYFCASSVDDGDTQYFGPGTRLTVL.

This clonotype has more than one count but fewer than ten. The chain is built from TRBV5-1 and TRBJ2-3, with TRBD1 identical over 8 bases. Germline-derived CDR1 and CDR2 are SGHRS and YFSETQ. This CDR3 is built from 18 residues. V shed 4 bases, J shed 0 bases, and the junction held 13 bases outside the gene matches. In nucleotides, the CDR3 is TGCGCCAGCAGCCCGAGGTGGACAGGGTCCTCTAGCACAGATACGCAGTATTTT. It is translated as CASSPRWTGSSSTDTQYF.

The table lists this clonotype with a few counts. This chain connects TRBV29-1 to TRBJ1-2; D is unresolved. Germline CDR1 SQVTM, CDR2 ANQGSEA. This CDR3 region has 14 residues. Trimming removed 2 bases from V and 0 bases from J, with 10 bases in between. The CDR3 sequence: CSVETGRANYGYTF. For the CDR3, the DNA is TGCAGCGTTGAAACGGGAAGGGCTAACTATGGCTACACCTTC.

This clonotype has only a few counts. The genes are TRBV7-9 and TRBJ1-2; D ambiguous. This CDR3 comprises 12 residues. Per germline, CDR1 SEHNR and CDR2 FQNEAQ (reference sequence). V was trimmed by 3 bases and J by 9 bases, leaving 11 bases between them. The CDR3 coding sequence is TGTGCCAGCAGCTTTGGTCTTCCGAGCTACACCTTC. Translated, it gives CASSFGLPSYTF.

V is TRBV6-5 and J is TRBJ1-1; possible D gene TRBD1, 6 bases. The ends were cut back, 0 bases at V and 5 bases at J, with 13 bases in the middle. Germline assignment: CDR1 MNHEY and CDR2 SVGAGI. CDR3 length equals 15 residues. The CDR3 spells CASSYSIIRGTEAFF. The CDR3 DNA is TGTGCCAGCAGTTACTCGATTATCAGGGGAACTGAAGCTTTCTTT.

The chain recombines TRBV20-1 with TRBJ2-5, with D tentatively TRBD1 (8 bases). This CDR3 has 14 residues. The V end lost 0 bases, the J end lost 4 bases, and 12 bases lay between the germline ends. CDR1 DFQATT and CDR2 SNEGSKA come from the germline V gene (reference sequence). CDR3 region: CSARDTGGGETQYF. The CDR3 DNA follows: TGCAGTGCTAGAGATACAGGGGGGGGAGAGACCCAGTACTTC.

The chain has TRBV14 and TRBJ2-3; TRBD2 aligns across 7 bases. CDR3 length: 17 amino acids. Germline V gene data show CDR1 as SGHDN and CDR2 as FVKESK. V shed 0 bases and J 1 base; nucleotides not matched to a gene: 7. The CDR3 loop reads CASSQDQAGVGTDTQYF. For the CDR3, the DNA is TGTGCCAGCAGCCAAGATCAGGCGGGAGTGGGCACAGATACGCAGTATTTT.

This chain uses TRBV2 with TRBJ1-1; D is perhaps TRBD1 (6 bases). Trimming took off 4 bases at V and 1 base at J, with 25 bases between the two ends. This CDR3 spans 19 amino acids. Germline V gene lookup returns CDR1 SNHLY and CDR2 FYNNEI. The CDR3 coding sequence is TGTGCCAGCAGTGGGCAGGGGCTACCAAAAAAAAAGGGGAACACTGAAGCTTTCTTT. This translates into CASSGQGLPKKKGNTEAFF.

This clonotype turned up a few times. The chain uses TRBV6-1 and TRBJ2-5, with TRBD1 as a possible D gene (5 bases). Germline CDR1 is MNHNS and CDR2 is SASEGT. The germline V and J ends were trimmed by 8 bases and 4 bases, with 23 bases remaining between them. This CDR3 comprises 16 residues. CDR3: CASSPRGGLVSETQYF. The CDR3 DNA sequence: TGTGCCAGCTCCCCTAGGGGTGGCCTAGTCTCAGAGACCCAGTACTTC.

This chain joins TRBV20-1 and TRBJ1-1; TRBD1 agrees at 8 bases. V was pared by 3 bases and J by 11 bases, with 17 bases of the junction left unmatched. The germline gives CDR1 DFQATT, CDR2 SNEGSKA (reference sequence). The CDR3 length is 15 residues. As DNA, the CDR3 is TGCAGTGCTAGGGGGACAGGACGGAGGCCGTTGGGGGCTTTCTTT. Residues: CSARGTGRRPLGAFF.

The rearrangement links TRBV15 to TRBJ1-1; 7 nucleotides align to TRBD1. The J segment lost 0 bases and the V segment lost 0 bases, leaving 13 bases of the junction unmatched. Looked up from germline, CDR1 is LNHNV and CDR2 is YYDKDF (reference sequence). This CDR3 contains 19 residues. This chain's CDR3 is CATSREDFVQGNMNTEAFF. As DNA, the CDR3 is TGTGCCACCAGCAGAGAGGATTTCGTACAGGGGAACATGAACACTGAAGCTTTCTTT.

The sample holds a few counts of this clonotype. The V call is TRBV20-1, the J call TRBJ1-1, with TRBD1 as a possible D gene (5 bases). The V gene's germline CDR1 is DFQATT and CDR2 SNEGSKA (reference sequence). Trimming took 8 bases from V and 3 from J, leaving 22 bases between them. This CDR3 has 15 amino acids. The DNA for the CDR3 is TGCAGTCCAAGGGGCGGGATTGAGGTGGACACTGAAGCTTTCTTT. Amino acid sequence: CSPRGGIEVDTEAFF.

The gene calls are TRBV20-1 and TRBJ1-5; no clear D. CDR3 length equals 13 residues. The germline gives CDR1 DFQATT, CDR2 SNEGSKA (reference sequence). The V and J ends lost 6 bases and 1 base respectively, with 10 bases between them. The CDR3 here is CSAAVNSNQPQHF. DNA of the CDR3: TGCAGTGCAGCCGTTAACAGCAATCAGCCCCAGCATTTT.

This clonotype was picked up a small number of times. The chain links TRBV5-1 to TRBJ2-3, with D perhaps matching TRBD2 (5 bases). The CDR3 spans 15 residues. Trimming stripped 3 bases from V and 0 bases from J, with 11 bases between. Germline assignment: CDR1 SGHRS and CDR2 YFSETQ. The CDR3 region is CASSWDGLSTDTQYF. The CDR3 nucleotides are TGCGCCAGCAGCTGGGATGGACTTAGCACAGATACGCAGTATTTT.

This clonotype was seen repeatedly, ten times or more. CDR3: CASSLVGGGANTGELFF. As DNA, the CDR3 is TGCGCCAGCAGCTTGGTCGGAGGGGGGGCGAACACCGGGGAGCTGTTTTTT. The genes are TRBV5-1 and TRBJ2-2; possibly TRBD2 for D (7 bases). Trimming took 0 bases from V and 0 from J, leaving 12 bases between them. The V gene's germline CDR1 is SGHRS and CDR2 YFSETQ. This CDR3 spans 17 amino acids.

This clonotype was observed a handful of times. The chain carries TRBV6-1 and TRBJ2-3; TRBD2 matches at 7 bases. Germline V gene lookup returns CDR1 MNHNS and CDR2 SASEGT. This CDR3 has 14 amino acids. The J segment lost 4 bases and the V segment lost 6 bases, leaving 7 bases of the junction unmatched. The CDR3 loop is CASRQAGRADTQYF. CDR3 in DNA: TGTGCCAGCAGACAAGCGGGGAGGGCAGATACGCAGTATTTT.

A few counts support this clonotype. This rearrangement joins TRBV9 to TRBJ1-2; 7 positions agree with TRBD1. V shed 3 bases and J 4 bases; nucleotides not matched to a gene: 6. The germline gives CDR1 SGDLS, CDR2 YYNGEE. The CDR3 has 14 amino acids. CDR3 nucleotides: TGTGCCAGCAGCGGACAGGGAGCTTTCTATGGCTACACCTTC. This translates into CASSGQGAFYGYTF.